This TCR beta chain was captured in a study of blood T cells in healthy people across ages. About the research overall: In model experiments, template switching was able to capture about one barcoded beta molecule for every two T cells that were present.

Primed by a sample-barcoded 5' primer and a J-beta primer mix, a second PCR proceeded for 7 to 11 cycles. TCRdb reprocessed the 5' RACE reads with MiXCR, giving one entry per CDR3 protein. The sample carries around 650,000 distinct CDR3 sequences, roughly 43% recorded once. Study-wide points: With age, beta diversity per million T cells declined roughly linearly, significantly by approximately 40. Compared with aged donors, long-lived donors showed fewer expanded clones, suggesting selection. For the donors, CMV status was unknown and possibly confounded expanded clonotype changes.

Worth noting for this clonotype: The antigen remains unidentified.

The TCR was taken from a man older than 75 in good health. Sequenced: blood.

The CDR3 sequence: CASSQQVETQYF. CDR3 DNA sequence: TGTGCCAGCAGTCAACAAGTGGAGACCCAGTACTTC. The chain is built from TRBV6-2 or TRBV6-3 and TRBJ2-5; D gene ambiguous. The CDR3 spans 12 residues. CDR1 is MNHEY, CDR2 SVGEGT, per germline. V lost 5 bases to trimming and J lost 5 bases, with 9 bases between them.